Listed here are 14 T cell receptor beta chains from one sample, sequenced in a study of blood T cell repertoires in COVID-19. Only in-frame clones appear in the TCRdb table, and some are missing; sequencing was by immunoSEQ multiplex PCR. The data contain over 25,000 clones, roughly 79% of them singletons. The sequencing input was peripheral blood. The receptors stem from an older man with active or convalescent COVID-19.

The chain combines TRBV2 with TRBJ2-3; D is ambiguous. Between the trimmed V and J ends, which lost 7 bases and 0 bases, there was a span of 11 bases. CDR1 is SNHLY and CDR2 is FYNNEI in the germline V gene. This CDR3 comprises 14 residues. This CDR3 is CASKESWSTDTQYF. As DNA, the CDR3 is TGTGCCAGCAAGGAGTCCTGGAGCACAGATACGCAGTATTTT.

This rearrangement joins TRBV6-5 to TRBJ1-2; TRBD1 matches 7 bases. The CDR3 runs 15 residues. Germline CDR1 MNHEY, CDR2 SVGAGI. V shed 2 bases, J shed 0 bases, and the junction held 3 bases outside the gene matches. The CDR3 nucleotides read TGTGCCAGCAGTTACGGTACAGGGGCTAACTATGGCTACACCTTC. This codes for CASSYGTGANYGYTF.

This clone was counted only a few times. The chain has TRBV5-4 and TRBJ2-3; TRBD1 matches 9 bases. CDR3 length: 16 residues. Looked up from germline, CDR1 is SGHNT and CDR2 is YYREEE (reference sequence). V lost 6 bases and J lost 6; bases outside the gene matches: 14. The CDR3 nucleotides read TGTGCCAGCACCCGACGAGGGACAGGGAAGTTGGATACGCAGTATTTT. Its protein is CASTRRGTGKLDTQYF.

This rearrangement joins TRBV5-5 to TRBJ1-5; 7 bases are a match to TRBD1. The CDR3 extends over 15 amino acids. Germline V CDR1 and CDR2: SGHKS, YYEKEE (reference sequence). V trimming: 0 bases; J trimming: 4 bases; junction bases outside the gene matches: 4. CDR3 amino acids: CASSLGTGGNQPQHF. CDR3 bases: TGTGCCAGCAGCTTGGGGACAGGCGGGAATCAGCCCCAGCATTTT.

This clone has only one observation. The J gene is TRBJ2-7, the V gene TRBV27; 8 bases align to TRBD2. The length of the CDR3 is 15 residues. CDR1 is MNHEY, CDR2 SMNVEV, per germline (reference sequence). The junction had 7 bases not matched to a gene; V was cut back by 5 bases and J by 1 base. The CDR3 region has the DNA TGTGCCAGCAGTCCCAGCGGGAGTTATTCCTACGAGCAGTACTTC. Amino acid sequence: CASSPSGSYSYEQYF.

This clone was observed a handful of times. The V and J genes are TRBV2 and TRBJ1-6; D may be TRBD1 (5 bases). V was trimmed by 6 bases and J by 5 bases, leaving 14 bases between them. Per germline, CDR1 SNHLY and CDR2 FYNNEI. The CDR3 consists of 15 residues. CDR3 nucleotide sequence: TGTGCCAGCAGCTCCGCAGGGATAAATAATTCACCCCTCCACTTT. This translates into CASSSAGINNSPLHF. The full variable domain, with the rest looked up from reference TRBV2 and TRBJ1-6, is EPEVTQTPSHQVTQMGQEVILRCVPISNHLYFYWYRQILGQKVEFLVSFYNNEISEKSEIFDDQFSVERPDGSNFTLKIRSTKLEDSAMYFCASSSAGINNSPLHFGNGTRLTVT.

The rearrangement links TRBV27 to TRBJ2-1; 7 bases line up with TRBD2. J gave up 6 bases and V 5 bases, and 22 bases lay outside the gene matches. From germline, CDR1 is MNHEY and CDR2 SMNVEV (reference sequence). The CDR3 is 19 amino acids. The CDR3 is CASSPPSSNVGGSPNEQFF. Written as DNA, the CDR3 is TGTGCCAGCAGTCCCCCATCATCTAACGTGGGAGGGTCTCCCAATGAGCAGTTCTTC.

V is TRBV2 and J is TRBJ2-7; 7 bases are shared with TRBD2. CDR1 and CDR2 (germline): SNHLY, FYNNEI. V shed 9 bases and J 0 bases; nucleotides not matched to a gene: 14. The CDR3 extends over 16 amino acids. The CDR3 DNA sequence: TGTGCCAGTCGGGAACTAGCGCTATTATTCTCCTACGAGCAGTACTTC. Translating it yields CASRELALLFSYEQYF.

Concerning this clone: The junction departs from germline at one end; a sequencing error may be responsible. The chain has TRBV11-1 and TRBJ2-7; D may be TRBD1 (6 bases). Germline CDR1 SGHAT, CDR2 FQDESV (reference sequence). The CDR3 sequence is 14 residues long. CDR3 in DNA: TGTGCCAGCAGCTTAACTCCCGGGACACCTAAATGGGACTTC. Translation: CASSLTPGTPKWDF.

The chain couples TRBV7-2 to TRBJ1-2; D possibly corresponds to TRBD1 (6 bases). The V end lost 4 bases, the J end lost 3 bases, and 12 bases lay between the germline ends. The CDR3 sequence is 14 residues long. Germline CDR1 is SGHTA and CDR2 is FQGNSA. Written as DNA, the CDR3 is TGTGCCAGCAGCTCACAGGGCGTGGACTATGGCTACACCTTC. As protein: CASSSQGVDYGYTF.

The V gene is TRBV12-3 or TRBV12-4, the J gene TRBJ1-4, with 7 nucleotides matching TRBD1. The CDR3 is 13 residues long. V was clipped by 6 bases and J by 6 bases; unmatched bases: 4. CDR3 sequence: CASRAGGYEKLFF. The CDR3 coding sequence is TGTGCCAGCAGGGCAGGGGGGTATGAAAAACTGTTTTTT.

V and J are TRBV6-5 and TRBJ2-7; D may be TRBD2 (6 bases). Looked up from germline, CDR1 is MNHEY and CDR2 is SVGAGI. The V gene lost 8 bases and the J gene lost 3 bases, with 11 bases spanning the gap. The CDR3 totals 12 residues. CDR3 protein: CASGGRHYEQYF. CDR3 coding DNA: TGTGCCAGCGGAGGGAGACACTACGAGCAGTACTTC.

V gene TRBV7-2 combines with J gene TRBJ2-1, with 9 bases aligning to TRBD2. Germline CDR1 and CDR2: SGHTA and FQGNSA. Trimming cost V 5 bases and J 11 bases; bases outside gene matches: 10. CDR3 size: 14 residues. The CDR3 sequence is CASSNPGLAGKQFF. The CDR3 DNA is TGTGCCAGCAGCAACCCGGGACTAGCCGGAAAGCAGTTCTTC.

This chain joins TRBV6-2 or TRBV6-3 and TRBJ1-5; the D is unclear. Germline-derived CDR1 and CDR2 are MNHEY and SVGEGT. This CDR3 region has 17 residues. The ends were cut back, 2 bases at V and 4 bases at J, with 18 bases in the middle. In nucleotides, the CDR3 is TGTGCCAGCAGTTACGCGGGTCCCGGGATTTGGAATCAGCCCCAGCATTTT. It is translated as CASSYAGPGIWNQPQHF.